The 23 T cell receptor beta chains presented below share a single source sample, sequenced in a study of cytotoxic CD8 clonotypes in ibrutinib-treated CLL. Libraries were prepared by immunoSEQ multiplex PCR; TCRdb keeps only in-frame clonotypes and omits some of them. This sample carries 30,000 to 50,000 clones, 68% of them seen once, and the ten largest clones take about 7%. The sample in question was PBMCs, obtained at disease progression, from a patient treated with ibrutinib. Every receptor here comes from a human donor with chronic lymphocytic leukemia.

This sequence joins TRBV6-1 and TRBJ1-5, with D uncertain. V lost 0 bases, J lost 1 base, and 4 bases lay in between. CDR1 and CDR2 (germline): MNHNS, SASEGT. The CDR3 contains 14 residues. CDR3 nucleotides: TGTGCCAGCAGTGAAGCGCAGAGCAATCAGCCCCAGCATTTT. Translation: CASSEAQSNQPQHF.

The chain combines TRBV19 with TRBJ2-7; D is unclear. Germline loops: CDR1 LNHDA, CDR2 SQIVND (reference sequence). The CDR3 spans 16 residues. V dropped 3 bases and J dropped 5 bases, with 20 bases sitting between them. The CDR3 spells CASSISWAQPLDEQYF. CDR3 DNA sequence: TGTGCCAGTAGTATTTCGTGGGCACAACCCTTGGACGAGCAGTACTTC.

V usage is TRBV4-3 and J usage is TRBJ1-2, with D possibly being TRBD1 (5 bases). Trimming stripped 6 bases from V and 8 bases from J, with 19 bases between. Germline values: CDR1 LGHNA, CDR2 YSLEER. CDR3 length: 14 amino acids. Here the CDR3 reads CASRPSGQLRGYTF. The DNA for the CDR3 is TGCGCCAGCAGACCTTCGGGGCAACTCCGCGGCTACACCTTC.

The chain combines TRBV5-1 with TRBJ1-2; 7 positions agree with TRBD1. The CDR3 loop spans 13 amino acids. The germline V gene encodes CDR1 SGHRS and CDR2 YFSETQ. The V gene end was trimmed by 4 bases and the J gene end by 4 bases; junction bases not matched to a gene: 4. CDR3 protein: CASSQGQTYGYTF. CDR3 nucleotides: TGCGCCAGCAGCCAGGGACAGACCTATGGCTACACCTTC.

This chain uses TRBV5-1 with TRBJ2-2; 7 bases fit TRBD2. The ends lost 4 bases at V and 1 base at J; junction bases unmatched: 7. This CDR3 spans 16 amino acids. Germline V lookup: CDR1 SGHRS, CDR2 YFSETQ. Here the CDR3 DNA reads TGCGCCAGCAGCCTCATAGTAGCGGGGAACACCGGGGAGCTGTTTTTT. Protein: CASSLIVAGNTGELFF.

The chain joins TRBV28 to TRBJ1-5, with 8 bases aligning to TRBD1. The CDR3 is 16 amino acids. The germline CDR1 and CDR2 sequences are MDHEN and SYDVKM. The V and J ends lost 6 bases and 3 bases, in that order; junction bases with no gene match: 10. The CDR3 sequence is CASSTAGGPDNQPQHF. The CDR3 DNA is TGTGCCAGCAGCACGGCAGGGGGCCCAGACAATCAGCCCCAGCATTTT.

The chain couples TRBV18 to TRBJ1-3, with TRBD1 matching over 8 bases. The CDR3 is 15 amino acids. Germline lookup yields CDR1 KGHSH and CDR2 LQKENI. V trimming: 4 bases; J trimming: 2 bases; junction bases outside the gene matches: 4. CDR3 sequence (DNA): TGTGCCAGCTCACAGGACAGGGCCGCTGGAAACACCATATATTTT. Translating gives CASSQDRAAGNTIYF. The entire variable domain, with the rest obtained from reference TRBV18 and TRBJ1-3, is as follows: NAGVMQNPRHLVRRRGQEARLRCSPMKGHSHVYWYRQLPEEGLKFMVYLQKENIIDESGMPKERFSAEFPKEGPSILRIQQVVRGDSAAYFCASSQDRAAGNTIYFGEGSWLTVV.

The chain recombines TRBV7-8 with TRBJ2-7, with D unresolved. Germline lookup yields CDR1 SGHVS and CDR2 FQNEAQ. The CDR3 consists of 13 residues. V was shortened by 3 bases and J by 6 bases, with 12 bases between the two germline ends. The chain's CDR3 is CASSFGRQAEQYF. The CDR3, as DNA: TGTGCCAGCAGCTTTGGCCGACAAGCCGAGCAGTACTTC.

J is TRBJ2-3 and V is TRBV6-5; D gene uncertain. CDR3 length: 12 amino acids. The V and J ends lost 5 bases and 2 bases respectively, with 5 bases between them. Germline-derived CDR1 and CDR2 are MNHEY and SVGAGI. The CDR3 protein is CASSQPTDTQYF. CDR3 sequence (DNA): TGTGCCAGCAGTCAACCCACAGATACGCAGTATTTT.

This rearrangement joins TRBV2 to TRBJ2-1; D ambiguous. The V gene lost 2 bases and the J gene lost 7 bases, with 15 bases spanning the gap. This CDR3 is 15 amino acids long. CDR1 is SNHLY and CDR2 is FYNNEI in the germline V gene. The CDR3 spells CASSESGQDWNEQFF. The CDR3 DNA reads TGTGCCAGCAGTGAATCTGGGCAGGATTGGAATGAGCAGTTCTTC. Variable domain in full (rest from reference TRBV2 and TRBJ2-1): EPEVTQTPSHQVTQMGQEVILRCVPISNHLYFYWYRQILGQKVEFLVSFYNNEISEKSEIFDDQFSVERPDGSNFTLKIRSTKLEDSAMYFCASSESGQDWNEQFFGPGTRLTVL.

V gene TRBV29-1 combines with J gene TRBJ2-7; 9 bases are shared with TRBD1. The CDR3 has 15 residues. The germline V gene has CDR1 SQVTM and CDR2 ANQGSEA. After removal of 2 bases from V and 2 bases from J, the junction contained 7 bases not matched to a gene. In DNA form, the CDR3 reads TGCAGCGTTGAACAGACAGGGGGAACAACCTACGAGCAGTACTTC. This gives the protein CSVEQTGGTTYEQYF.

This clone was observed a few times. The chain employs TRBV28 and TRBJ1-1, with D uncertain. Germline loops: CDR1 MDHEN, CDR2 SYDVKM. The CDR3 consists of 14 residues. V lost 6 bases and J lost 0, with 11 bases in between. This CDR3 reads CASSSTALNTEAFF. CDR3 nucleotides: TGTGCCAGCAGCTCTACCGCCCTGAACACTGAAGCTTTCTTT.

The V gene is TRBV28, the J gene TRBJ1-5; TRBD1 is a possible D gene (5 bases). The V and J ends lost 5 bases and 0 bases respectively, with 23 bases between them. Per germline, CDR1 MDHEN and CDR2 SYDVKM. The CDR3 covers 19 residues. In DNA, the CDR3 is TGTGCCAGCAGTATTGGCCCGGGACCACATCCCAATAGCAATCAGCCCCAGCATTTT. Protein product: CASSIGPGPHPNSNQPQHF.

This clone was found once. The CDR3 reads CASSESPEDYTEAFF. CDR3 DNA: TGTGCCAGCAGTGAATCCCCAGAGGACTACACTGAAGCTTTCTTT. V and J are TRBV2 and TRBJ1-1; D is uncertain. V lost 2 bases and J lost 3, with 13 bases in between. The CDR3 extends over 15 amino acids. Germline lookup yields CDR1 SNHLY and CDR2 FYNNEI.

This clone turned up a few times. The rearrangement joins TRBV15 to TRBJ1-2, with D perhaps matching TRBD1 (5 bases). Germline CDR1 is LNHNV and CDR2 is YYDKDF (reference sequence). There are 12 residues in the CDR3. The V gene lost 5 bases and the J gene lost 8 bases, with 12 bases spanning the gap. The CDR3 is CATSGEQAGYTF. In DNA, the CDR3 is TGTGCCACCAGCGGTGAACAGGCGGGCTACACCTTC.

The gene calls are TRBV7-6 and TRBJ2-2, with D perhaps matching TRBD1 (5 bases). V lost 1 base, J lost 4 bases, and 10 bases lay in between. This CDR3 contains 15 residues. The germline V gene has CDR1 SGHVS and CDR2 FNYEAQ. CDR3 loop: CASSLGQGSTGELFF. The CDR3 DNA reads TGTGCCAGCAGCTTAGGGCAGGGTAGCACCGGGGAGCTGTTTTTT.

In its sample, this clone was seen once. A much bigger clone sits one base away, suggesting this may be a read error. The chain joins TRBV28 to TRBJ2-7; no clear D gene. V was pared by 3 bases and J by 4 bases, with 4 bases between. Germline CDR1 MDHEN, CDR2 SYDVKM. This CDR3 is built from 11 residues. CDR3 sequence (DNA): TGTGCCAGCAGTTTGGGGTACGAGCAGTACTTC. Translated: CASSLGYEQYF.

This chain joins TRBV30 and TRBJ2-7; D uncertain. From germline, CDR1 is GTSNPN and CDR2 SVGIG (reference sequence). The CDR3 has 14 residues. V was shortened by 2 bases and J by 6 bases, with 17 bases between the two germline ends. The CDR3 sequence: CAWSISGLHPEQYF. The DNA of the CDR3 is TGTGCCTGGAGTATCTCCGGGCTCCACCCCGAGCAGTACTTC.

This clone showed up just once. V gene TRBV27 combines with J gene TRBJ2-2, with TRBD2 matching 10 bases. The CDR3 sequence is 16 residues long. Trimming took 6 bases from V and 2 from J; bases not matched to a gene: 6. Germline V lookup: CDR1 MNHEY, CDR2 SMNVEV (reference sequence). The CDR3 reads CASRLGLAKNTGELFF. CDR3 DNA: TGTGCCAGCAGACTGGGACTAGCGAAAAACACCGGGGAGCTGTTTTTT.

The V and J genes are TRBV5-6 and TRBJ2-1, with a weak D call TRBD1 (5 bases). The germline CDR1 and CDR2 sequences are SGHDT and YYEEEE. With 4 bases removed from V and 7 bases from J, the gap between germline ends came to 6 bases. There are 11 residues in the CDR3. CDR3 sequence (DNA): TGTGCCAGCAGCAGGACAAATGAGCAGTTCTTC. Translating gives CASSRTNEQFF.

The chain joins TRBV11-3 to TRBJ1-4; D perhaps matches TRBD1 (5 bases). The CDR3 spans 15 residues. V was shortened by 3 bases and J by 5 bases, with 13 bases between the two germline ends. Germline CDR1 and CDR2: SGHNT and YENEEA. DNA for the CDR3: TGTGCCAGCAGCTTTTCAGACAGATACAATGAAAAACTGTTTTTT. Translation gives CASSFSDRYNEKLFF.

This clone showed up just a few times. The chain recombines TRBV18 with TRBJ2-1; D is uncertain. Trimming took 3 bases from V and 6 from J, leaving 12 bases between them. This CDR3 comprises 14 residues. Germline CDR1 and CDR2: KGHSH and LQKENI. CDR3 sequence reads: CASSPGLGFNEQFF. The CDR3 coding sequence is TGTGCCAGCTCACCCGGGTTGGGATTCAATGAGCAGTTCTTC.

CDR3 sequence reads: CASSQDRLNTEAFF. The CDR3 DNA follows: TGTGCCAGCAGCCAAGATCGACTGAACACTGAAGCTTTCTTT. The chain carries TRBV4-2 and TRBJ1-1, with D unresolved. V lost 0 bases, J lost 0 bases, and 5 bases lay in between. CDR3 length: 14 amino acids. Germline CDR1 LGHNA, CDR2 YNFKEQ.